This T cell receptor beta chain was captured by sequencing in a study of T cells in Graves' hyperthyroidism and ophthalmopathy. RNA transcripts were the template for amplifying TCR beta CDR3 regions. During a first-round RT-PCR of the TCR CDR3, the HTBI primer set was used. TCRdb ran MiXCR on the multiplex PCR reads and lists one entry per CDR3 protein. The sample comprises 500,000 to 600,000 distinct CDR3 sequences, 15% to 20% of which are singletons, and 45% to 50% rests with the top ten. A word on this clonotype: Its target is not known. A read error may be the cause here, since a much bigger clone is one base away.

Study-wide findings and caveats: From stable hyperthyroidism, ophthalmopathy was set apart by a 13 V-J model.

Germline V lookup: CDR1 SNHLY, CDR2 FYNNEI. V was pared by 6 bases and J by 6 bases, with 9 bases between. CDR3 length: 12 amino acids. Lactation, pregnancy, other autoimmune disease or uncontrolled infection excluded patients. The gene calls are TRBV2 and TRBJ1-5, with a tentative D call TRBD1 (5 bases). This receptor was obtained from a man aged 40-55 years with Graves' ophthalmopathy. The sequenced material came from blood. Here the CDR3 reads CASRWGSQPQHF. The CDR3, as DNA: TGTGCCAGCAGATGGGGGAGTCAGCCCCAGCATTTT.